This T cell receptor (beta chain) is drawn from a study of shared clonotypes between healthy human individuals. Study-level background: A donor's plate count was three for CD4 naive and three for CD4 memory; CD8 naive had two and CD8 memory one.

The protocol was immunoSEQ multiplex PCR, while the TCRdb copy is restricted to in-frame clones and leaves out a portion. This table has fewer than 850,000 clones, 90% appearing once. The healthy adult donors were HIV-negative and reported no recent acute infections or vaccinations. As for this clone: Its antigen is not known.

Germline V lookup: CDR1 MDHEN, CDR2 SYDVKM. The CDR3 is made up of 15 amino acids. V was shortened by 1 base and J by 2 bases, with 11 bases between the two germline ends. General study results and limits: Lower generation probabilities were found for non-shared clonotypes than for those shared by all four donors. Owing to a small donor count, the genetic and exposure-history diversity represented was limited.

The rearrangement uses TRBV28 and TRBJ2-5; D remains unclear. The source of this sequence is a man aged 18 to 30 in good health. Some clones in this sample may be carry-over from other donors' samples. Sequencing used memory CD8+ T cells from PBMCs. Subset described: CD45RO+ cells pooled with CCR7-negative TemRA cells. Written as DNA, the CDR3 is TGTGCCAGCAGTTTATTAACAGAGAGACAAGAGACCCAGTACTTC. As protein: CASSLLTERQETQYF.